This TCR beta chain was sequenced during a study of CD8+ T cells in alopecia areata. Findings and caveats of the study: A single nonresponder leaves the baseline CD8+ expansion link to response uncertain. Higher clonality than in normal scalp was seen in lesional scalp, especially alopecia totalis/universalis. The study found that many expanded lesional clones persisted in scalp and blood during tofacitinib.

Extraction of RNA preceded its reverse transcription into cDNA, which served as the sequencing template. The protocol was immunoSEQ multiplex PCR, while the TCRdb copy is restricted to in-frame clones and leaves out a portion. The data show about 180,000 clones, less than 70% seen once. The CDR3 is 13 amino acids. Germline assignment: CDR1 MNHNY and CDR2 SVGAGI (reference sequence). V lost 5 bases to trimming and J lost 7 bases, with 12 bases between them. Comments on this clone: Its target is unknown.

As to treatment: oral pan-JAK inhibitor, 5-10 mg twice daily. The material sequenced was CD8+ T cells sorted from blood, taken at week 24, from a patient treated with tofacitinib. The genes are TRBV6-6 and TRBJ1-5, with a possible D match to TRBD1 (5 bases). The sequence was obtained from a human donor with alopecia areata. CDR3 loop: CASSGGVRQPQHF. CDR3 sequence (DNA): TGTGCCAGCAGTGGGGGGGTCCGGCAGCCCCAGCATTTT.